Listed here are 27 T cell receptor beta chains from one sample, sequenced in a study of metastatic and nonmetastatic thyroid tumors. Thyroid surgery was performed in patients who had received no treatment beforehand. TCRdb reanalyzed the PCR reads with MiXCR. In the table there are 2,000 to 2,500 clones, roughly 45% of which are singletons. What was sequenced was adjacent normal tissue. These receptors were taken from a female donor with papillary thyroid cancer or a benign thyroid nodule (not recorded which). Some clones in this sample may be carry-over from other donors' samples.

The chain joins TRBV11-2 to TRBJ2-1; 15 bases line up with TRBD2. The CDR3 loop spans 17 amino acids. Germline CDR1 SGHAT, CDR2 FQNNGV. Trimming at V came to 3 bases and at J to 8 bases, leaving 8 bases not matched to a gene. This CDR3 is CASSLSRTSGGGDEQFF. The CDR3 DNA reads TGTGCCAGCAGCTTGTCCCGGACTAGCGGGGGGGGCGATGAGCAGTTCTTC.

This clone has more than one count but fewer than ten. This rearrangement joins TRBV5-1 to TRBJ1-4, with TRBD1 as a possible D gene (5 bases). Germline loops: CDR1 SGHRS, CDR2 YFSETQ. The CDR3 contains 14 residues. V was pared by 2 bases and J by 7 bases, with 12 bases between. The CDR3 loop reads CASSLTGGAEKLFF. The CDR3 nucleotides read TGCGCCAGCAGCTTAACAGGCGGGGCTGAAAAACTGTTTTTT.

This clone was found a few times. The DNA for the CDR3 is TGCAGTGCGGGACAGCCTCAGTTCTTC. Translation: CSAGQPQFF. The chain has TRBV20-1 and TRBJ2-1; 7 nucleotides line up with TRBD1. The V and J ends lost 6 bases and 13 bases, in that order; junction bases with no gene match: 3. CDR1 and CDR2 (germline): DFQATT, SNEGSKA (reference sequence). The CDR3 has 9 residues.

This clone came up a few times. This chain links TRBV30 with TRBJ1-3; D may be TRBD1 (6 bases). The CDR3 covers 15 residues. V gave up 4 bases and J gave up 3 bases, with 16 bases separating them. Germline lookup yields CDR1 GTSNPN and CDR2 SVGIG (reference sequence). CDR3 in amino acids: CAWNPTGYFGNTIYF. CDR3 in DNA: TGTGCCTGGAACCCAACAGGGTACTTTGGAAACACCATATATTTT.

With regard to this clone: Other DNA sequences in the sample encode the same CDR3. The chain has TRBV6-2 or TRBV6-3 and TRBJ1-5; tentative D call: TRBD1 (5 bases). The CDR3 loop spans 15 amino acids. Trimming took off 5 bases at V and 7 bases at J, with 18 bases between the two ends. Looked up from germline, CDR1 is MNHEY and CDR2 is SVGEGT. CDR3 sequence: CASSILSDWGQPQHF. The CDR3, as DNA: TGTGCCAGCAGTATCCTTTCCGATTGGGGCCAGCCCCAGCATTTT.

In nucleotides, the CDR3 is TGTGCCACCAGTGAATGGGGCGGCGGCACCGGGGAGCTGTTTTTT. This sequence encodes CATSEWGGGTGELFF. The chain uses TRBV24-1 and TRBJ2-2; TRBD1 might be the D (5 bases). Trimming took 4 bases from V and 4 from J, leaving 12 bases between them. In germline, CDR1 is KGHDR, CDR2 SFDVKD. The CDR3 totals 15 residues.

There are a few counts of this clone. The chain couples TRBV10-3 to TRBJ1-1; tentative D call: TRBD1 (6 bases). The length of the CDR3 is 15 residues. With 0 bases removed from V and 5 bases from J, the gap between germline ends came to 13 bases. CDR1 is ENHRY and CDR2 is SYGVKD in the germline V gene. CDR3 bases: TGTGCCATCAGTGAGTCCGGGGGGCAGCGAACTGAAGCTTTCTTT. Protein: CAISESGGQRTEAFF.

This clone came up a few times. The rearrangement joins TRBV28 to TRBJ2-7; the D call may be TRBD1 or TRBD2 (5 bases each). Germline V CDR1 and CDR2: MDHEN, SYDVKM. The CDR3 is 16 residues long. V gave up 4 bases and J gave up 3 bases, with 19 bases separating them. The CDR3 is CASSSPYGDGYYEQYF. CDR3 nucleotides: TGTGCCAGCAGTTCCCCGTACGGGGACGGCTACTACGAGCAGTACTTC.

The sample holds a few counts of this clone. Relative to the germline gene, one junction end is altered; a read error may explain this. V is TRBV9 and J is TRBJ1-2, with no clear D. Germline CDR1 is SGDLS and CDR2 is YYNGEE. CDR3 length: 12 amino acids. DNA for the CDR3: TGTGCCAGCAGCCAAGAGGACGGTGGCCACACCTTC. Translating it yields CASSQEDGGHTF.

V is TRBV25-1 and J is TRBJ1-2; TRBD1 is a possible D gene (5 bases). V dropped 5 bases and J dropped 8 bases, with 9 bases sitting between them. This CDR3 contains 11 residues. CDR1 and CDR2 (germline): MGHDK, SYGVNS. The CDR3 DNA reads TGTGCCAGCAGTCTGGGGGTCGGCTACACCTTC. It encodes CASSLGVGYTF.

The rearrangement uses TRBV11-2 and TRBJ1-1, with a weak D call TRBD1 (5 bases). The CDR3 has 16 residues. The V end was cut by 1 base, the J end by 4 bases, with 16 bases between. Germline V gives CDR1 SGHAT, CDR2 FQNNGV. The CDR3 coding sequence is TGTGCCAGCAGCTTAGTTGGCAGGGCAAGGGGCACTGAAGCTTTCTTT. Translating gives CASSLVGRARGTEAFF. Supplemented by reference TRBV11-2 and TRBJ1-1, the full variable domain reads EAGVAQSPRYKIIEKRQSVAFWCNPISGHATLYWYQQILGQGPKLLIQFQNNGVVDDSQLPKDRFSAERLKGVDSTLKIQPAKLEDSAVYLCASSLVGRARGTEAFFGQGTRLTVV.

The chain recombines TRBV7-8 with TRBJ2-2; D gene uncertain. The V gene lost 2 bases and the J gene lost 0 bases, with 16 bases spanning the gap. The CDR3 runs to 18 residues. The germline V gene encodes CDR1 SGHVS and CDR2 FQNEAQ. Written as DNA, the CDR3 is TGTGCCAGCAGCTTAATAGGTCTTGACCTCGCGAACACCGGGGAGCTGTTTTTT. Translation gives CASSLIGLDLANTGELFF.

V gene TRBV20-1 combines with J gene TRBJ2-7; 8 positions agree with TRBD1. This CDR3 has 13 residues. In germline, CDR1 is DFQATT, CDR2 SNEGSKA (reference sequence). The junction had 8 bases not matched to a gene; V was cut back by 4 bases and J by 6 bases. This chain's CDR3 is CSATGGALIEQYF. CDR3 bases: TGCAGTGCTACAGGGGGCGCGCTCATCGAGCAGTACTTC.

This clone was observed a handful of times. The chain joins TRBV19 to TRBJ1-1, with a possible D match to TRBD1 (6 bases). The CDR3 is made up of 12 amino acids. Trimming took off 5 bases at V and 12 bases at J, with 16 bases between the two ends. Germline assignment: CDR1 LNHDA and CDR2 SQIVND (reference sequence). Here the CDR3 DNA reads TGTGCCAGTAGTGATGTCGGGACAAAGACTTTCTTT. Its translation: CASSDVGTKTFF.

This chain joins TRBV20-1 and TRBJ2-7; a weak D match, TRBD2 (6 bases). V was pared by 2 bases and J by 3 bases, with 8 bases between. The CDR3 runs to 12 residues. The V gene's germline CDR1 is DFQATT and CDR2 SNEGSKA (reference sequence). The CDR3 sequence is CSARLANYEQYF. CDR3 bases: TGCAGTGCTAGACTAGCGAACTACGAGCAGTACTTC.

This clone was picked up a small number of times. The V call is TRBV20-1, the J call TRBJ2-3, with D possibly TRBD2 on 5 matching bases. Between the trimmed V and J ends, which lost 5 bases and 10 bases, there was a span of 16 bases. Germline CDR1 is DFQATT and CDR2 is SNEGSKA (reference sequence). This CDR3 is built from 12 residues. In DNA, the CDR3 is TGCAGTGCTTGGACTTATAGTGACGCGCAGTATTTT. Amino acids: CSAWTYSDAQYF.

This clone was seen a few times. The gene calls are TRBV28 and TRBJ2-5; D gene unclear. The CDR3 is 13 residues long. The germline V gene encodes CDR1 MDHEN and CDR2 SYDVKM. Trimming took off 10 bases at V and 1 base at J, with 13 bases between the two ends. The CDR3 nucleotides read TGTGCCACTTCCGACTCCGTCCAAGAGACCCAGTACTTC. Its translation: CATSDSVQETQYF. Together with reference TRBV28 and TRBJ2-5, the CDR3 gives the full variable domain: DVKVTQSSRYLVKRTGEKVFLECVQDMDHENMFWYRQDPGLGLRLIYFSYDVKMKEKGDIPEGYSVSREKKERFSLILESASTNQTSMYLCATSDSVQETQYFGPGTRLLVL.

The genes are TRBV20-1 and TRBJ2-7; 7 nucleotides agree with TRBD2. The junction had 8 bases not matched to a gene; V was cut back by 5 bases and J by 1 base. CDR3 size: 14 residues. Germline CDR1 reads DFQATT; CDR2 reads SNEGSKA (reference sequence). The CDR3 spells CSAGLAGGSYEQYF. CDR3 coding DNA: TGCAGTGCTGGGTTAGCGGGTGGGTCCTACGAGCAGTACTTC.

This clone was counted many times. This chain joins TRBV6-1 and TRBJ2-7, with 15 bases identical to TRBD2. The CDR3 covers 16 residues. In germline, CDR1 is MNHNS, CDR2 SASEGT. The V and J ends lost 6 bases and 2 bases, in that order; junction bases with no gene match: 5. Here the CDR3 reads CASREGLAGGPYEQYF. DNA for the CDR3: TGTGCCAGCAGGGAGGGACTAGCGGGAGGTCCCTACGAGCAGTACTTC.

The V gene is TRBV10-3, the J gene TRBJ2-7; D tentatively reads TRBD1 or TRBD2 (5 bases each). The germline CDR1 and CDR2 sequences are ENHRY and SYGVKD. This CDR3 comprises 10 residues. Deletions cut 10 bases from V and 6 bases from J, with 10 bases between. CDR3 DNA: TGTGCCACACGGGGCGTCGAGCAGTACTTC. Protein sequence: CATRGVEQYF.

This clone showed up many times. Other nucleotide sequences in the sample specify the same CDR3. V usage is TRBV12-3 or TRBV12-4 and J usage is TRBJ1-2, with TRBD1 matching over 10 bases. This CDR3 has 16 residues. The J segment lost 4 bases and the V segment lost 5 bases, leaving 10 bases of the junction unmatched. The CDR3 coding sequence is TGTGCCAGCAGTACGACAGGGGGCGCTGGATTCTATGGCTACACCTTC. This translates into CASSTTGGAGFYGYTF.

This sequence joins TRBV20-1 and TRBJ2-7; 7 nucleotides match TRBD1. The CDR3 runs to 12 residues. CDR1 and CDR2 from the germline V gene are DFQATT and SNEGSKA (reference sequence). Trimming took 6 bases from V and 4 from J; bases not matched to a gene: 6. CDR3 residues: CSARDRRYEQYF. The CDR3 DNA is TGCAGTGCCAGGGACAGACGTTACGAGCAGTACTTC.

The gene calls are TRBV20-1 and TRBJ1-3; D gene unclear. The ends were cut back, 5 bases at V and 0 bases at J, with 8 bases in the middle. Germline CDR1 and CDR2: DFQATT and SNEGSKA (reference sequence). The CDR3 loop spans 13 amino acids. CDR3 bases: TGCAGTGCTGTACAGCACTCTGGAAACACCATATATTTT. Translated: CSAVQHSGNTIYF.

Many counts were recorded for this clone. The chain uses TRBV5-1 and TRBJ2-2; 8 positions agree with TRBD2. This CDR3 is 16 amino acids long. Germline V gene sequence: CDR1 SGHRS, CDR2 YFSETQ. Trimming removed 5 bases from V and 6 bases from J; junction bases left unmatched: 12. CDR3 in DNA: TGCGCCAGCAGTCAGGGACATAGCGGGAATCCCGGGGAGCTGTTTTTT. This sequence encodes CASSQGHSGNPGELFF.

The V and J genes are TRBV4-1 and TRBJ2-7, with 10 bases aligning to TRBD1. Germline assignment: CDR1 MGHRA and CDR2 YSYEKL. The J segment lost 3 bases and the V segment lost 1 base, leaving 6 bases of the junction unmatched. The CDR3 is 16 residues long. CDR3 residues: CASSQATGTGDYEQYF. For the CDR3, the DNA is TGCGCCAGCAGCCAAGCCACCGGGACAGGGGACTACGAGCAGTACTTC.

This clone was found a few times. The chain has TRBV27 and TRBJ2-1; 13 bases align to TRBD2. CDR1 is MNHEY, CDR2 SMNVEV, per germline (reference sequence). V gave up 0 bases and J gave up 8 bases; unmatched junction bases: 7. The CDR3 spans 17 residues. Here the CDR3 DNA reads TGTGCCAGCAGTTTATCGAGACTAGCGGGAGGTCGGGATGAGCAGTTCTTC. Its protein is CASSLSRLAGGRDEQFF.

In this sample, this clone turned up a few times. The chain combines TRBV3-1 with TRBJ2-2; TRBD2 matches 7 bases. This CDR3 is built from 17 residues. CDR1 LGHDT and CDR2 YNNKEL come from the germline V gene (reference sequence). V was pared by 1 base and J by 4 bases, with 9 bases of the junction left unmatched. This CDR3 reads CASSQVGGGPGTGELFF. The CDR3 region has the DNA TGTGCCAGCAGCCAAGTGGGGGGAGGGCCCGGCACCGGGGAGCTGTTTTTT.